The 32 T cell receptor beta chains below were found in one sample sequenced in a study of human T cells and chemical hapten exposure. The time point: patch test 3, about 24 weeks after DPC sensitization. Treatment here: therapeutic diphenylcyclopropenone sensitization with weekly scalp DPC. TCRdb re-derived calls from the RACE reads in MiXCR, one entry per CDR3 protein. The sample yields 150,000 to 200,000 distinct CDR3 sequences, more than 20% seen once. The input for sequencing was whole blood, taken in connection with sensitization to the hapten diphenylcyclopropenone (DPC). Every receptor here comes from a woman between 35 and 50 years old with alopecia areata. Some clones in this sample may be carry-over from other donors' samples.

This clonotype showed up many times. V and J are TRBV4-1 and TRBJ2-6; 10 bases map to TRBD1. The CDR3 spans 16 residues. The ends lost 4 bases at V and 0 bases at J; junction bases unmatched: 0. Per the germline V gene, CDR1 is MGHRA and CDR2 is YSYEKL. For the CDR3, the DNA is TGCGCCAGCAGCCGGACAGGGGGCTCTGGGGCCAACGTCCTGACTTTC. Its protein product is CASSRTGGSGANVLTF.

The chain links TRBV6-5 to TRBJ2-2, with D tentatively TRBD1 (5 bases). CDR3 length: 15 amino acids. The germline V gene encodes CDR1 MNHEY and CDR2 SVGAGI. Trimming stripped 7 bases from V and 0 bases from J, with 12 bases between. This CDR3 reads CASTQAQANTGELFF. The CDR3 DNA is TGTGCCAGCACTCAAGCACAGGCGAACACCGGGGAGCTGTTTTTT.

The genes are TRBV10-3 and TRBJ1-1, with D perhaps TRBD1 (6 bases). The germline V gene has CDR1 ENHRY and CDR2 SYGVKD. Trimming left V 6 bases short and J 1 base short, with 15 bases between. The length of the CDR3 is 15 residues. The CDR3 region is CAIRLGQSQNTEAFF. The CDR3 DNA reads as TGTGCCATCAGATTAGGACAGAGTCAGAACACTGAAGCTTTCTTT.

The sample holds a few counts of this clonotype. V usage is TRBV4-2 and J usage is TRBJ2-4, with TRBD2 matching 9 bases. Losses at the gene ends were 4 bases for V and 7 bases for J; bases not matched to a gene: 8. Germline CDR1 reads LGHNA; CDR2 reads YNFKEQ. CDR3 length: 15 residues. CDR3 sequence (DNA): TGTGCCAGCAGCCCTTCGCGGACTAGCGTTAACATTCAGTACTTC. Protein: CASSPSRTSVNIQYF.

The V call is TRBV15, the J call TRBJ2-1; TRBD2 agrees at 12 bases. The junction had 8 bases not matched to a gene; V was cut back by 4 bases and J by 1 base. This CDR3 has 18 residues. Germline loops: CDR1 LNHNV, CDR2 YYDKDF (reference sequence). The CDR3 DNA reads as TGTGCCACCAGCAAGGCTAGCGGGAGGGCCGCGTCCTACAATGAGCAGTTCTTC. Its translation is CATSKASGRAASYNEQFF.

This clonotype has a handful of counts. The rearrangement links TRBV7-2 to TRBJ2-5; D is ambiguous. CDR3 length: 16 residues. Germline-derived CDR1 and CDR2 are SGHTA and FQGNSA. V was clipped by 2 bases and J by 1 base, with 14 bases between them. The CDR3 nucleotides read TGTGCCAGCAGCTTAAATGGATTTGGGTTCCAAGAGACCCAGTACTTC. It translates to CASSLNGFGFQETQYF.

This clonotype was recorded at least ten times. The rearrangement links TRBV5-1 to TRBJ2-2, with unresolved D. The CDR3 sequence is 16 residues long. The V and J ends lost 4 bases and 0 bases respectively, with 13 bases between them. In germline, CDR1 is SGHRS, CDR2 YFSETQ. The CDR3 reads CASSINPRANTGELFF. CDR3 bases: TGCGCCAGCAGCATCAATCCCCGCGCGAACACCGGGGAGCTGTTTTTT. Using reference TRBV5-1 and TRBJ2-2 for the parts outside the CDR3, the full variable domain is KAGVTQTPRYLIKTRGQQVTLSCSPISGHRSVSWYQQTPGQGLQFLFEYFSETQRNKGNFPGRFSGRQFSNSRSEMNVSTLELGDSALYLCASSINPRANTGELFFGEGSRLTVL.

V gene TRBV4-1 combines with J gene TRBJ2-7; D call uncertain. The CDR3 is made up of 13 amino acids. V lost 4 bases, J lost 5 bases, and 12 bases lay in between. Germline V lookup: CDR1 MGHRA, CDR2 YSYEKL. The DNA for the CDR3 is TGCGCCAGCAGCCGGAAACCAGATAACGAGCAGTACTTC. Protein sequence: CASSRKPDNEQYF.

This clonotype showed up just a few times. Sequence at one end of the junction differs from germline and may be a read error. This chain joins TRBV7-7 and TRBJ2-5; no definite D call. Germline V gene data show CDR1 as SSHAT and CDR2 as FNYEAQ (reference sequence). The CDR3 has 13 residues. CDR3 coding DNA: TGTGCTAGCAGCCCCAGCCACCAAGAGACCCAGTACTTC. Translated: CASSPSHQETQYF.

The chain is built from TRBV7-2 and TRBJ2-3; 9 bases match TRBD2. V was pared by 5 bases and J by 4 bases, with 10 bases of the junction left unmatched. Per the germline V gene, CDR1 is SGHTA and CDR2 is FQGNSA. This CDR3 has 16 amino acids. The CDR3 protein is CASSLGGAGGPDTQYF. The CDR3 DNA reads as TGTGCCAGCAGCCTAGGTGGCGCGGGGGGGCCAGATACGCAGTATTTT.

The sample holds many counts of this clonotype. V usage is TRBV4-2 and J usage is TRBJ2-1; 9 bases agree with TRBD2. CDR3 length equals 15 residues. Germline-derived CDR1 and CDR2 are LGHNA and YNFKEQ. V lost 1 base, J lost 3 bases, and 1 base stayed unmatched. As DNA, the CDR3 is TGTGCCAGCAGCCAAGGGACTAGCGACTACAATGAGCAGTTCTTC. This codes for CASSQGTSDYNEQFF.

The chain combines TRBV10-3 with TRBJ2-1; D ambiguous. Germline values: CDR1 ENHRY, CDR2 SYGVKD. CDR3 size: 13 residues. V was pared by 6 bases and J by 4 bases, with 10 bases between. CDR3 residues: CAIREDSYNEQFF. CDR3 in DNA: TGTGCCATCAGGGAAGACTCTTACAATGAGCAGTTCTTC.

This clonotype was observed at least ten times. V is TRBV4-3 and J is TRBJ2-1; 8 nucleotides line up with TRBD2. V trimming: 0 bases; J trimming: 10 bases; junction bases outside the gene matches: 8. The CDR3 has 15 residues. Germline V gene sequence: CDR1 LGHNA, CDR2 YSLEER. This CDR3 reads CASSQDPLREGEQFF. CDR3 DNA sequence: TGCGCCAGCAGCCAAGATCCCCTCCGGGAGGGGGAGCAGTTCTTC.

This clonotype was seen a handful of times. The chain joins TRBV12-3 or TRBV12-4 to TRBJ2-7; tentatively, D is TRBD2 (5 bases). V shed 1 base and J shed 4 bases, with 14 bases lying between them. The CDR3 contains 15 residues. The CDR3 protein is CASSLGAGGLYEQYF. The CDR3 DNA follows: TGTGCCAGCAGTTTAGGCGCGGGTGGGTTGTACGAGCAGTACTTC.

The rearrangement joins TRBV28 to TRBJ2-6; 7 positions match TRBD1. The ends lost 11 bases at V and 4 bases at J; junction bases unmatched: 5. The CDR3 length is 13 residues. CDR1 MDHEN and CDR2 SYDVKM come from the germline V gene. The CDR3 bases are TGTGCCTCGACAGGGTTCGGGGCCAACGTCCTGACTTTC. This translates into CASTGFGANVLTF.

This clonotype was found many times. V usage is TRBV2 and J usage is TRBJ2-2; 8 positions match TRBD2. Germline CDR1 reads SNHLY; CDR2 reads FYNNEI. J was trimmed by 7 bases and V by 2 bases; bases with no gene match: 9. This CDR3 contains 16 residues. The CDR3 spells CASSEFPSGSGGELFF. The CDR3 nucleotides are TGTGCCAGCAGTGAATTTCCGAGCGGGAGTGGCGGGGAGCTGTTTTTT.

The chain carries TRBV6-5 and TRBJ2-3; possibly TRBD1 for D (6 bases). The length of the CDR3 is 16 residues. The V end was cut by 6 bases, the J end by 5 bases, with 21 bases between. Germline-derived CDR1 and CDR2 are MNHEY and SVGAGI. The CDR3 protein is CASRASRWQGKDTQYF. The CDR3 DNA is TGTGCCAGCAGGGCGTCGAGGTGGCAGGGGAAAGATACGCAGTATTTT.

The rearrangement uses TRBV29-1 and TRBJ2-3, with 7 bases that match TRBD2. J gave up 5 bases and V 3 bases, and 8 bases lay outside the gene matches. In germline, CDR1 is SQVTM, CDR2 ANQGSEA. The CDR3 is made up of 14 amino acids. The CDR3 DNA reads as TGCAGCGTTGATGGGTGGTGGGGGGGAGATACGCAGTATTTT. Translated: CSVDGWWGGDTQYF.

In DNA, the CDR3 is TGTGCCAGCAGTTCAGGACAGAACGATAAGCCCCAGCATTTT. Translated: CASSSGQNDKPQHF. The chain carries TRBV27 and TRBJ1-5, with D tentatively TRBD1 (6 bases). V was cut by 4 bases and J by 8 bases, with 15 bases left in between. Germline assignment: CDR1 MNHEY and CDR2 SMNVEV (reference sequence). The CDR3 is 14 residues long.

This clonotype was seen a handful of times. The chain has TRBV6-6 and TRBJ2-5; 12 bases line up with TRBD2. This CDR3 contains 18 residues. The germline gives CDR1 MNHNY, CDR2 SVGAGI (reference sequence). V lost 8 bases and J lost 1; bases outside the gene matches: 14. The CDR3 loop is CASRALQRTSGTQETQYF. In DNA, the CDR3 is TGTGCCAGCCGAGCCCTACAGCGGACTAGCGGGACCCAAGAGACCCAGTACTTC.

CDR3 DNA: TGTGCCAGCAGTTACTCGAGTACGGGAGGGGATACGCAGTATTTT. This translates into CASSYSSTGGDTQYF. The chain is built from TRBV6-5 and TRBJ2-3; 8 nucleotides align to TRBD2. This CDR3 is built from 15 residues. J was trimmed by 6 bases and V by 0 bases; bases with no gene match: 5. In germline, CDR1 is MNHEY, CDR2 SVGAGI.

This clonotype was counted between two and nine times. V and J are TRBV4-1 and TRBJ1-1; D is possibly TRBD1 (5 bases). Looked up from germline, CDR1 is MGHRA and CDR2 is YSYEKL. CDR3 length: 18 amino acids. Trimming removed 2 bases at V and 2 bases at J, with 21 bases between. CDR3 sequence reads: CASSQHSGPKRGNTEAFF. CDR3 in DNA: TGCGCCAGCAGCCAACATTCGGGTCCCAAAAGGGGAAACACTGAAGCTTTCTTT.

This chain connects TRBV20-1 to TRBJ2-7; 8 bases agree with TRBD2. J was trimmed by 5 bases and V by 6 bases; bases with no gene match: 3. The germline V gene encodes CDR1 DFQATT and CDR2 SNEGSKA (reference sequence). The CDR3 extends over 11 amino acids. CDR3 amino acids: CSAGLAHEQYF. Here the CDR3 DNA reads TGCAGTGCAGGACTAGCCCACGAGCAGTACTTC.

A remark on this clonotype: In this CDR3 the conserved last residue, phenylalanine or tryptophan, is missing, so a read error is likely. The rearrangement links TRBV28 to TRBJ2-1; either TRBD1 or TRBD2 may supply D (6 bases each). The germline V gene encodes CDR1 MDHEN and CDR2 SYDVKM. CDR3 length: 14 amino acids. V dropped 3 bases and J dropped 8 bases, with 14 bases sitting between them. As DNA, the CDR3 is TGTGCCAGCAGTTTGGGACTGTCAGGGGATGAGCAGTTCCTC. Protein: CASSLGLSGDEQFL.

J is TRBJ2-7 and V is TRBV15, with 8 positions matching TRBD2. The length of the CDR3 is 15 residues. From germline, CDR1 is LNHNV and CDR2 YYDKDF (reference sequence). The ends lost 0 bases at V and 2 bases at J; junction bases unmatched: 3. CDR3 sequence reads: CATSRDDSGTYEQYF. DNA for the CDR3: TGTGCCACCAGCAGAGATGATAGCGGGACCTACGAGCAGTACTTC.

CDR3 DNA sequence: TGTGCCAGCAGCCCGGGGGGAGGACAGCGAACCTCTGGGGCCAACGTCCTGACTTTC. Protein: CASSPGGGQRTSGANVLTF. The chain uses TRBV4-2 and TRBJ2-6, with D maybe TRBD2 (7 bases). Germline V gives CDR1 LGHNA, CDR2 YNFKEQ. This CDR3 has 19 residues. V lost 4 bases and J 0 bases, leaving 19 bases between the germline ends.

This chain links TRBV20-1 with TRBJ2-1; D unresolved. Germline V gene data show CDR1 as DFQATT and CDR2 as SNEGSKA (reference sequence). Trimming took off 3 bases at V and 4 bases at J, with 16 bases between the two ends. The CDR3 runs to 15 residues. The CDR3 sequence: CSARVKMTFYNEQFF. CDR3 nucleotides: TGCAGTGCTAGGGTAAAGATGACTTTTTACAATGAGCAGTTCTTC.

This clonotype was seen a handful of times. The chain links TRBV29-1 to TRBJ2-7; 7 nucleotides align to TRBD1. Germline values: CDR1 SQVTM, CDR2 ANQGSEA. The trim removed 4 bases at V and 4 bases at J, leaving 13 bases unmatched. The CDR3 extends over 15 amino acids. CDR3 loop: CSVVGGPGASYEQYF. In nucleotides, the CDR3 is TGCAGCGTTGTAGGGGGCCCAGGGGCCTCTTACGAGCAGTACTTC.

This clonotype showed up just a few times. This rearrangement joins TRBV7-9 to TRBJ1-5; D gene ambiguous. Germline CDR1 and CDR2: SEHNR and FQNEAQ (reference sequence). The V and J ends lost 1 base and 0 bases respectively, with 7 bases between them. There are 15 residues in the CDR3. The CDR3 is CASSLGGLSNQPQHF. CDR3 in DNA: TGTGCCAGCAGCTTAGGGGGTCTTAGCAATCAGCCCCAGCATTTT.

This clonotype was found a few times. The V and J genes are TRBV3-1 and TRBJ2-7, with a possible D match to TRBD2 (5 bases). Germline values: CDR1 LGHDT, CDR2 YNNKEL (reference sequence). The CDR3 has 13 residues. Trimming pared 7 bases from V and 3 bases from J, leaving 13 bases between. The CDR3 loop is CASKAVEGYEQYF. In nucleotides, the CDR3 is TGTGCCAGCAAGGCGGTAGAGGGCTACGAGCAGTACTTC.

This clonotype was seen just once. This chain uses TRBV24-1 with TRBJ2-1; 11 nucleotides line up with TRBD1. The J segment lost 7 bases and the V segment lost 3 bases, leaving 7 bases of the junction unmatched. The CDR3 spans 16 residues. Germline-derived CDR1 and CDR2 are KGHDR and SFDVKD. The CDR3 bases are TGTGCCACCAGTGATCCCCGGACAGGGGGCAGGAATGAGCAGTTCTTC. It yields the protein CATSDPRTGGRNEQFF.

This clonotype has just a few counts. The V gene is TRBV28, the J gene TRBJ2-5; 12 bases line up with TRBD2. V lost 6 bases, J lost 3 bases, and 2 bases stayed unmatched. CDR3 length: 14 amino acids. Germline CDR1 is MDHEN and CDR2 is SYDVKM. Here the CDR3 DNA reads TGTGCCAGCAGCAGGACTAGCGGGAAAGAGACCCAGTACTTC. It yields the protein CASSRTSGKETQYF.